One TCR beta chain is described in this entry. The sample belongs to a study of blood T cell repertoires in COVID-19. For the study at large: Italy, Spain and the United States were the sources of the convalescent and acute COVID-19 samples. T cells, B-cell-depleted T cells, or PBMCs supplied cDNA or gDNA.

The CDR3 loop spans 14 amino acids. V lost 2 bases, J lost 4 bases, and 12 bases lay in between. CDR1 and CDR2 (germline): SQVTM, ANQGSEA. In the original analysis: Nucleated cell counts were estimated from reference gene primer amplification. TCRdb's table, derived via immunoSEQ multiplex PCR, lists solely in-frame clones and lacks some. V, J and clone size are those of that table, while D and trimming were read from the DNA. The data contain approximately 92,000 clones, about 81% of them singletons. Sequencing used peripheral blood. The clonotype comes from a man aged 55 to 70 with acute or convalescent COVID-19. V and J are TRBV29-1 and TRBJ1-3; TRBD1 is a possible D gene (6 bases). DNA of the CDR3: TGCAGCGTTGAATCCAGGGGCTCGGGAAACACCATATATTTT. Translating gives CSVESRGSGNTIYF.